This T cell receptor beta chain was profiled in a study of T cell repertoires in cytomegalovirus infection. Whole-study context: In the study, CMV epitopes included recently identified HLA-C-restricted and well-studied HLA-B-restricted ones. Study-wide results and caveats: Clonotypes of TCR beta that were HLA-C-restricted and CMV-specific dominated the ex vivo response.

TCRdb used MiXCR to reprocess the reads, holding one entry per CDR3 protein. This sample has a few hundred thousand distinct CDR3 sequences, with under 45% found just once. V shed 2 bases and J shed 3 bases, with 16 bases lying between them. The CDR3 loop spans 16 amino acids. As regards this clonotype: Its matching antigen is unknown.

The origin of this receptor is a human donor in good health (CMV status not recorded). Some clones in this sample may be carry-over from other donors' samples. The chain has TRBV12-3 or TRBV12-4 and TRBJ1-1, with D hard to call. Here the sequenced sample was cultured PBMCs, taken from culture after CMV antigen stimulation. DNA for the CDR3: TGTGCCAGCAGTTTAAGCACCTCGCCTCGGGACACTGAAGCTTTCTTT. Translated, it gives CASSLSTSPRDTEAFF.